A selection of T cell receptor beta chains follows, all from one sample in a study of cytomegalovirus exposure and HLA in healthy donors. This table comes from immunoSEQ multiplex PCR, and its TCRdb copy is limited to in-frame clones, with some not included. This sample has 200,000 to 250,000 clones, with approximately 78% found just once. The sequenced sample was PBMCs. These receptor sequences come from a woman aged 40 to 50 in good health and CMV-seronegative. The CDR3 runs from the conserved cysteine through the conserved F or W. The D gene is left open where the match is weak. Only some rows state a clone size, as once, few, many or a class for expanded clones.

v_call	j_call	cdr3_length	d_call	clone_size	cdr3_nt	cdr3_aa
TRBV11-2	TRBJ2-5	12	NA	once	TGTGCCAGCAGAAAAAGCGCGGGGACCCAGTACTTC	CASRKSAGTQYF
TRBV27	TRBJ2-2	19	TRBD2	once	TGTGCCAGCAGTTTATACTTCCGGGTCCTAGCGGGGAACACCGGGGAGCTGTTTTTT	CASSLYFRVLAGNTGELFF
TRBV19	TRBJ2-7	12	NA	NA	TGTGCCAGTAGTAACACAGGCTACGAGCAGTACTTC	CASSNTGYEQYF
TRBV7-6	TRBJ2-1	16	TRBD2	NA	TGTGCCAGCAGCTCCGGGACTAGCGGCCCTCGGGGTGAGCAGTTCTTC	CASSSGTSGPRGEQFF
TRBV19	TRBJ1-3	17	NA	NA	NA	CASTSGQGPTPGNTIYF
TRBV4-1	TRBJ2-7	14	NA	NA	TGCGCCAGCAGCCAAGATCGGCTAGCTCACGAGCAGTACTTC	CASSQDRLAHEQYF
TRBV25-1	TRBJ2-2	16	NA	NA	TGTGCCAGCAGTAAGCCGGACAGCCAAACTACCGGGGAGCTGTTTTTT	CASSKPDSQTTGELFF
TRBV7-8	TRBJ1-2	15	NA	few	TGTGCCAGCAGCTTTTTCCCAGGGCCTAACTATGGCTACACCTTC	CASSFFPGPNYGYTF
TRBV4-1	TRBJ2-2	18	TRBD1	NA	TGCGCCAGCAGCCGGAAGTTGCGACAGGGGGCGAACACCGGGGAGCTGTTTTTT	CASSRKLRQGANTGELFF
TRBV7-2	TRBJ1-3	16	TRBD1	NA	TGTGCCAGCAGCTTCGACCCGACAGGGACGGGAAACACCATATATTTT	CASSFDPTGTGNTIYF
TRBV7-9	TRBJ1-2	16	TRBD1	NA	TGTGCCAGCAGCCGAAATCCGGGACAGGGTTTGTATGGCTACACCTTC	CASSRNPGQGLYGYTF
TRBV2	TRBJ1-4	15	NA	NA	TGTGCCAGCAGGTACAGGCCCGCAACTAATGAAAAACTGTTTTTT	CASRYRPATNEKLFF
TRBV7-2	TRBJ2-3	15	TRBD1	once	TGTGCCAGCAGCACCCGGGACAGGAGGGGAGATACGCAGTATTTT	CASSTRDRRGDTQYF
TRBV28	TRBJ2-1	15	TRBD2	NA	TGTGCCAGCAGTTCCGGGACTACAGGAAACAATGAGCAGTTCTTC	CASSSGTTGNNEQFF
TRBV2	TRBJ1-5	11	NA	NA	TGTGCCAGCAGTCGGGGACAGCCCCAGCATTTT	CASSRGQPQHF
TRBV13	TRBJ1-1	14	TRBD1	NA	TGTGCCAGCAGCTTAAGACAGGGGCACACTGAAGCTTTCTTT	CASSLRQGHTEAFF
TRBV19	TRBJ1-1	15	NA	NA	TGTGCCAGTAGTATGACCAGGTCACGAGGGACTGAAGCTTTCTTT	CASSMTRSRGTEAFF
TRBV6-5	TRBJ2-7	14	TRBD1	NA	TGTGCCAGCAGTCCCGGGACAGTCTCCTACGAGCAGTACTTC	CASSPGTVSYEQYF
TRBV5-8	TRBJ1-1	16	NA	NA	TGTGCCAGCAGCTCTCGGCAGGTATCGCCGAACACTGAAGCTTTCTTT	CASSSRQVSPNTEAFF
TRBV2	TRBJ1-1	14	TRBD1	few	TGTGCCAGCAGTGCCGGACAGGGTGACACTGAAGCTTTCTTT	CASSAGQGDTEAFF
TRBV7-9	TRBJ1-4	16	TRBD1	NA	TGTGCCAGCAGCCCGATCCTGACAGGGACTAATGAAAAACTGTTTTTT	CASSPILTGTNEKLFF
TRBV27	TRBJ2-1	15	NA	once	TGTGCCAGCAGTTTAGGCAGGGTTCCTTTCAATGAGCAGTTCTTC	CASSLGRVPFNEQFF
TRBV5-1	TRBJ1-2	14	TRBD1	NA	TGCGCCAGCAGCTTGGGACAGGGACTCTATGGCTACACCTTC	CASSLGQGLYGYTF
TRBV7-9	TRBJ1-2	13	NA	once	TGTGCCAGCAGCTTACGGGGGGAGGATGGCTACACCTTC	CASSLRGEDGYTF
TRBV28	TRBJ1-1	13	NA	NA	TGTGCCGGCAGATTCCCAGGGGTCACTGAAGCTTTCTTT	CAGRFPGVTEAFF
TRBV9	TRBJ1-2	14	NA	once	TGTGCCAGCAGCGTCGGTTCGGGGGACTATGGCTACACCTTC	CASSVGSGDYGYTF
TRBV29-1	TRBJ2-1	14	NA	NA	TGCAGCGTCCCCAGCGCGAACTCCTACAATGAGCAGTTCTTC	CSVPSANSYNEQFF
TRBV5-1	TRBJ2-7	15	NA	NA	TGCGCCAGCAGCTTGGCGCAGGGACTCTCCTACGAGCAGTACTTC	CASSLAQGLSYEQYF
TRBV7-8	TRBJ2-2	13	NA	NA	TGTGCCTCCGCCCCGGTGAACACCGGGGAGCTGTTTTTT	CASAPVNTGELFF